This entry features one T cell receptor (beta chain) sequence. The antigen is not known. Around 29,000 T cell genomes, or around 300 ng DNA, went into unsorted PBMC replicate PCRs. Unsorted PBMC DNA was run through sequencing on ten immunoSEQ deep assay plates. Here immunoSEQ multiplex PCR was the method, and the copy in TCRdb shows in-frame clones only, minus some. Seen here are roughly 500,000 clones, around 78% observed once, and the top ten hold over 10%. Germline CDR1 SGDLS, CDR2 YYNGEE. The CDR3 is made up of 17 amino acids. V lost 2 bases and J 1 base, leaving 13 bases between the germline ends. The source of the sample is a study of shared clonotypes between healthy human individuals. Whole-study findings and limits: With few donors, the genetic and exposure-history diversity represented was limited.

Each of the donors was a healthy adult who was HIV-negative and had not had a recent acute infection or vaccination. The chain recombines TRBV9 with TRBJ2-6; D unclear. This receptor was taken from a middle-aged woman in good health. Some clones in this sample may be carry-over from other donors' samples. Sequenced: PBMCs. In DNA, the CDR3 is TGTGCCAGCAGCGTCCCGGGCGCAAGGTCTGGGGCCAACGTCCTGACTTTC. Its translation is CASSVPGARSGANVLTF.